These 14 T cell receptor beta chains originate from one sample sequenced in a study of cytomegalovirus exposure and HLA in healthy donors. The primer mix had 60 Vbeta and 13 Jbeta primers. The assay was immunoSEQ multiplex PCR, and TCRdb's table has in-frame clones only and misses some. The repertoire holds roughly 140,000 clones, with 70% to 80% as singletons. The sample taken for sequencing was PBMCs. The receptors were sampled from a man between 18 and 29 years old in good health and CMV-seronegative.

The rearrangement uses TRBV4-2 and TRBJ2-1, with 11 nucleotides matching TRBD2. After removal of 3 bases from V and 6 bases from J, the junction contained 4 bases not matched to a gene. The CDR3 is 15 residues long. Germline V lookup: CDR1 LGHNA, CDR2 YNFKEQ. CDR3 amino acids: CASSQVAGGVNEQFF. The CDR3, as DNA: TGTGCCAGCAGCCAGGTAGCGGGAGGGGTCAATGAGCAGTTCTTC.

The rearrangement links TRBV2 to TRBJ2-3; 9 nucleotides match TRBD2. V trimming: 3 bases; J trimming: 3 bases; junction bases outside the gene matches: 16. Germline V CDR1 and CDR2: SNHLY, FYNNEI. CDR3 size: 19 residues. The CDR3 DNA reads TGTGCCAGCAGTGAGCGGGGGGGAAGGACGGGTACCAGGACAGATACGCAGTATTTT. Amino acids: CASSERGGRTGTRTDTQYF. Variable domain in full (rest from reference TRBV2 and TRBJ2-3): EPEVTQTPSHQVTQMGQEVILRCVPISNHLYFYWYRQILGQKVEFLVSFYNNEISEKSEIFDDQFSVERPDGSNFTLKIRSTKLEDSAMYFCASSERGGRTGTRTDTQYFGPGTRLTVL.

The chain joins TRBV27 to TRBJ2-1; TRBD1 agrees at 9 bases. This CDR3 region has 14 residues. Germline V gene lookup returns CDR1 MNHEY and CDR2 SMNVEV (reference sequence). Trimming took 5 bases from V and 7 from J; bases not matched to a gene: 6. As DNA, the CDR3 is TGTGCCAGCAGTCCGGACAGGGGAAGGAATGAGCAGTTCTTC. This gives the protein CASSPDRGRNEQFF.

V is TRBV4-1 and J is TRBJ2-7, with TRBD2 matching over 14 bases. The V gene end was trimmed by 4 bases and the J gene end by 3 bases; junction bases not matched to a gene: 5. Per the germline V gene, CDR1 is MGHRA and CDR2 is YSYEKL. The CDR3 loop spans 16 amino acids. The CDR3 spells CASSPGLAGAYYEQYF. The DNA of the CDR3 is TGCGCCAGCAGCCCGGGACTAGCGGGAGCGTACTACGAGCAGTACTTC.

In its sample, this clone was seen once. This chain connects TRBV6-1 to TRBJ2-5; no clear D gene. Trimming shortened V by 4 bases and J by 4 bases, and 16 bases separated the two germline ends. There are 15 residues in the CDR3. Germline loops: CDR1 MNHNS, CDR2 SASEGT. The CDR3 DNA reads as TGTGCCAGCAGTGTGATGGGCCCCTCGCGAGAGACCCAGTACTTC. Protein sequence: CASSVMGPSRETQYF.

The gene calls are TRBV19 and TRBJ2-1, with D perhaps matching TRBD2 (5 bases). Deletions cut 3 bases from V and 8 bases from J, with 14 bases between. This CDR3 contains 14 residues. Looked up from germline, CDR1 is LNHDA and CDR2 is SQIVND (reference sequence). CDR3 residues: CASSILAGSDEQFF. The DNA for the CDR3 is TGTGCCAGTAGTATCCTGGCGGGTAGCGATGAGCAGTTCTTC.

The chain has TRBV28 and TRBJ1-1, with 8 bases aligning to TRBD1. After removal of 1 base from V and 2 bases from J, the junction contained 3 bases not matched to a gene. Germline CDR1 MDHEN, CDR2 SYDVKM. The CDR3 is made up of 15 amino acids. For the CDR3, the DNA is TGTGCCAGCAGTTTATACGGACAGGGAAACACTGAAGCTTTCTTT. Translating gives CASSLYGQGNTEAFF.

This clone was seen a few times. This chain joins TRBV6-6 and TRBJ1-1; TRBD1 matches at 9 bases. The germline gives CDR1 MNHNY, CDR2 SVGAGI (reference sequence). The CDR3 contains 14 residues. V trimming: 6 bases; J trimming: 1 base; junction bases outside the gene matches: 3. CDR3 in DNA: TGTGCCAGCAGGACGGGACAGGGGAACACTGAAGCTTTCTTT. Protein product: CASRTGQGNTEAFF.

The V call is TRBV11-2, the J call TRBJ2-7; D uncertain. The V gene's germline CDR1 is SGHAT and CDR2 FQNNGV. The V end was cut by 1 base, the J end by 6 bases, with 4 bases between. The CDR3 extends over 11 amino acids. The CDR3 reads CASSLASEQYF. The CDR3 DNA follows: TGTGCCAGCAGCTTAGCCTCCGAGCAGTACTTC.

The V gene is TRBV6-1, the J gene TRBJ2-3, with D possibly being TRBD1 (7 bases). The CDR3 spans 16 residues. With 8 bases removed from V and 3 bases from J, the gap between germline ends came to 21 bases. Germline V gene data show CDR1 as MNHNS and CDR2 as SASEGT. The CDR3 reads CASRGGRQGLTDTQYF. In DNA, the CDR3 is TGTGCCAGCCGTGGTGGCAGACAGGGACTTACAGATACGCAGTATTTT.

The rearrangement joins TRBV18 to TRBJ2-2, with D possibly being TRBD1 (5 bases). Between the trimmed V and J ends, which lost 4 bases and 4 bases, there was a span of 13 bases. The germline gives CDR1 KGHSH, CDR2 LQKENI. CDR3 length: 15 amino acids. CDR3 protein: CASSLQGLPTGELFF. CDR3 nucleotides: TGTGCCAGCTCACTCCAGGGTTTACCCACCGGGGAGCTGTTTTTT. Drawing the rest from reference TRBV18 and TRBJ2-2, the complete variable domain is NAGVMQNPRHLVRRRGQEARLRCSPMKGHSHVYWYRQLPEEGLKFMVYLQKENIIDESGMPKERFSAEFPKEGPSILRIQQVVRGDSAAYFCASSLQGLPTGELFFGEGSRLTVL.

Comments on this clone: Other DNA sequences within the sample encode an identical CDR3. The chain has TRBV7-3 and TRBJ2-1; 10 bases fit TRBD2. Per germline, CDR1 SGHTA and CDR2 FQGTGA. Germline trimming cut 5 bases from V and 6 bases from J; bases unmatched to any gene: 4. The CDR3 extends over 14 amino acids. The CDR3 nucleotides read TGTGCCAGCAGCCTCACTAGCGGGGTCAATGAGCAGTTCTTC. Translated: CASSLTSGVNEQFF.

The rearrangement links TRBV7-9 to TRBJ1-4, with 8 bases matching TRBD1. Germline lookup yields CDR1 SEHNR and CDR2 FQNEAQ (reference sequence). CDR3 size: 16 residues. V shed 5 bases and J 3 bases; nucleotides not matched to a gene: 8. The CDR3 protein is CASSHRSDRANEKLFF. CDR3 DNA sequence: TGTGCCAGCAGCCACCGATCGGACAGGGCTAATGAAAAACTGTTTTTT.

This clone has a handful of counts. J is TRBJ1-1 and V is TRBV2; 10 positions match TRBD1. The length of the CDR3 is 15 residues. V was clipped by 2 bases and J by 7 bases; unmatched bases: 7. Germline CDR1 reads SNHLY; CDR2 reads FYNNEI. The CDR3 here is CASSERDRGYGEAFF. CDR3 nucleotides: TGTGCCAGCAGTGAAAGGGACAGGGGTTATGGTGAAGCTTTCTTT.